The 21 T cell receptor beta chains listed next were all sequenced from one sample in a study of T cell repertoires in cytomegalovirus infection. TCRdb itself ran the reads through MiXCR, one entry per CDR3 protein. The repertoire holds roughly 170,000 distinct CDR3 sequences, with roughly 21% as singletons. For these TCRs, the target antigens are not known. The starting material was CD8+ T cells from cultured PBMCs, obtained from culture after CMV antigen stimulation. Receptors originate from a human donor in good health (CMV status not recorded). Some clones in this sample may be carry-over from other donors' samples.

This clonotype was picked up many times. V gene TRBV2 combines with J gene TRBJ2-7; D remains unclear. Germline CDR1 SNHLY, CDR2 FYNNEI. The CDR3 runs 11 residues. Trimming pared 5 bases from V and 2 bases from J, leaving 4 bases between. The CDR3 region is CASSPTYEQYF. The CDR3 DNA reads TGTGCCAGCAGTCCGACCTACGAGCAGTACTTC. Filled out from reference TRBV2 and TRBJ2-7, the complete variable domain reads EPEVTQTPSHQVTQMGQEVILRCVPISNHLYFYWYRQILGQKVEFLVSFYNNEISEKSEIFDDQFSVERPDGSNFTLKIRSTKLEDSAMYFCASSPTYEQYFGPGTRLTVT.

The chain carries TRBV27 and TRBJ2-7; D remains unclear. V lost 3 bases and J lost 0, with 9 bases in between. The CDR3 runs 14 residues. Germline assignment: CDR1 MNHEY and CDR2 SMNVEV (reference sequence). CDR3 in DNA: TGTGCCAGCAGTTTTAATCCGGACTCCTACGAGCAGTACTTC. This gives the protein CASSFNPDSYEQYF.

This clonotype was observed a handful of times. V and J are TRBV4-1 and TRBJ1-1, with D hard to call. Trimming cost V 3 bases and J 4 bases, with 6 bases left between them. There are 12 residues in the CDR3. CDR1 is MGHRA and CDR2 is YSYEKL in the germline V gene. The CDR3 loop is CASSHESTEAFF. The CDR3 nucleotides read TGCGCCAGCAGCCACGAGAGCACTGAAGCTTTCTTT.

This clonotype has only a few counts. CDR3 nucleotide sequence: TGTGCCAGCAGCCAATTGCCACTTAACTATGGCTACACCTTC. This translates into CASSQLPLNYGYTF. The chain couples TRBV4-2 to TRBJ1-2, with unresolved D. Germline V lookup: CDR1 LGHNA, CDR2 YNFKEQ. This CDR3 comprises 14 residues. Deletions cut 2 bases from V and 1 base from J, with 8 bases between.

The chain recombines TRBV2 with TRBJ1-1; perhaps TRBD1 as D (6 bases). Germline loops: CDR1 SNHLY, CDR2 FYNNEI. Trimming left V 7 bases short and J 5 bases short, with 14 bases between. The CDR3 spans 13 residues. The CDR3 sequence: CASIARGGTEAFF. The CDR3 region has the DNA TGTGCCAGCATAGCCAGGGGAGGGACTGAAGCTTTCTTT. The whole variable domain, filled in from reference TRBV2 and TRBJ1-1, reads EPEVTQTPSHQVTQMGQEVILRCVPISNHLYFYWYRQILGQKVEFLVSFYNNEISEKSEIFDDQFSVERPDGSNFTLKIRSTKLEDSAMYFCASIARGGTEAFFGQGTRLTVV.

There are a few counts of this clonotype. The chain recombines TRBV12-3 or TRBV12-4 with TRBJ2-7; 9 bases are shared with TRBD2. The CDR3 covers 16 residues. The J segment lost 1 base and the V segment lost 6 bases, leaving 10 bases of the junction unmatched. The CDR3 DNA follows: TGTGCCAGCAGCTCCCCGACTAGCGGCACTTCCTACGAGCAGTACTTC. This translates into CASSSPTSGTSYEQYF.

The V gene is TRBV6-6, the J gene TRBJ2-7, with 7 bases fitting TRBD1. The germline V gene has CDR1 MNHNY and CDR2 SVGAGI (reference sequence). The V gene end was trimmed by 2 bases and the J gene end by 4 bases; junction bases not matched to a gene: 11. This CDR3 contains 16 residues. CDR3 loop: CASSYPRGQNLYEQYF. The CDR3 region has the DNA TGTGCCAGCAGTTACCCGAGGGGACAGAACTTATACGAGCAGTACTTC.

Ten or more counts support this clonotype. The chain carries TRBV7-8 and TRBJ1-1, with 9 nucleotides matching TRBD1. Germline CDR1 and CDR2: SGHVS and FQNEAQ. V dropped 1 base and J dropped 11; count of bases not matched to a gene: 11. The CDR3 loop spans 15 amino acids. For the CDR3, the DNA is TGTGCCAGCAGCTTAGGGCTCGGGACAGGGCGGGTTGCTTTCTTT. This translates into CASSLGLGTGRVAFF.

This CDR3 is CASSQLGGGDVSQETQYF. The CDR3 coding sequence is TGCGCCAGCAGCCAACTTGGCGGGGGGGACGTAAGCCAAGAGACCCAGTACTTC. The rearrangement uses TRBV4-3 and TRBJ2-5; 9 bases match TRBD2. This CDR3 has 18 amino acids. The V segment lost 2 bases and the J segment 1 base; nucleotides outside the gene matches: 11. Germline V gene data show CDR1 as LGHNA and CDR2 as YSLEER.

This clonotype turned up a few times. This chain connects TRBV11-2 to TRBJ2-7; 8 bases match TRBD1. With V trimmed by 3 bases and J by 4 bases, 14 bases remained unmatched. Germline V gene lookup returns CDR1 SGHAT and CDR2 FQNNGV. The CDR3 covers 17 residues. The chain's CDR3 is CASSFSGEIGQGYEQYF. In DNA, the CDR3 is TGTGCCAGCAGCTTTAGCGGCGAAATTGGACAGGGATACGAGCAGTACTTC.

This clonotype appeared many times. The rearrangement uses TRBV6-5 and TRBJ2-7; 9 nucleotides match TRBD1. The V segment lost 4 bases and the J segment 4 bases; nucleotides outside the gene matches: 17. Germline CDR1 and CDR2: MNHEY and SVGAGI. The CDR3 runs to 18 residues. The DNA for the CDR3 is TGTGCCAGCAGTTTCGCCCCCGCTCAACCGGGACAGGGATACGAGCAGTACTTC. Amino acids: CASSFAPAQPGQGYEQYF.

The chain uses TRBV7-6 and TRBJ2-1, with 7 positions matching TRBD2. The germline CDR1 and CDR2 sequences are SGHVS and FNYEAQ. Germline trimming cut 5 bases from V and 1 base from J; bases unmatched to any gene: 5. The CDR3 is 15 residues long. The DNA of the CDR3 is TGTGCCAGCAGCAGCCTAGCGGCTTCCTACAATGAGCAGTTCTTC. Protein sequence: CASSSLAASYNEQFF.

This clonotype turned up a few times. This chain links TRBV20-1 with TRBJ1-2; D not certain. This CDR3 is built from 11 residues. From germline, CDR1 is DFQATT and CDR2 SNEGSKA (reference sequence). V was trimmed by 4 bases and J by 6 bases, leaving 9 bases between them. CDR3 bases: TGCAGTGCTAATCTAGATAATGGCTACACCTTC. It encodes CSANLDNGYTF.

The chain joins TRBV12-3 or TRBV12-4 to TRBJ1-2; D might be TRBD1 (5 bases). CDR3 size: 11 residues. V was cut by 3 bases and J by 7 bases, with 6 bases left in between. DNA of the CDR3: TGTGCCAGCAGTTTGGGGGTTGGCTACACCTTC. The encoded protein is CASSLGVGYTF.

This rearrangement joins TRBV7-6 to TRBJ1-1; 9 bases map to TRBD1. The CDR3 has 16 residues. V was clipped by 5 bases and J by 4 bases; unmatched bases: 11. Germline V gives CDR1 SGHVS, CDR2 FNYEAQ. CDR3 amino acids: CASSQRTGERATEAFF. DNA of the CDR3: TGTGCCAGCAGCCAAAGGACAGGGGAACGGGCCACTGAAGCTTTCTTT. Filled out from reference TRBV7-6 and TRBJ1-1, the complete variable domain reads GAGVSQSPRYKVTKRGQDVALRCDPISGHVSLYWYRQALGQGPEFLTYFNYEAQQDKSGLPNDRFSAERPEGSISTLTIQRTEQRDSAMYRCASSQRTGERATEAFFGQGTRLTVV.

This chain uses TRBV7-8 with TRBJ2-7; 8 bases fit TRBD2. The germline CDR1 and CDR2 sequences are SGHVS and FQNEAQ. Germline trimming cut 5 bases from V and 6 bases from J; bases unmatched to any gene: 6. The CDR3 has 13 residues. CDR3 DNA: TGTGCCAGCAGCCTTAGCGGGGCCCTCGAGCAGTACTTC. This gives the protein CASSLSGALEQYF.

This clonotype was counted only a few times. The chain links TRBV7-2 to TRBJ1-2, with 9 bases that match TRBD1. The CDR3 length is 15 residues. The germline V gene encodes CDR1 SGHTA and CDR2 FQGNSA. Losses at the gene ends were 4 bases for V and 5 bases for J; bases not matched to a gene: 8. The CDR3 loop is CASSSLTGGKYGYTF. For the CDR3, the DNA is TGTGCCAGCAGCTCCCTAACAGGGGGCAAATATGGCTACACCTTC.

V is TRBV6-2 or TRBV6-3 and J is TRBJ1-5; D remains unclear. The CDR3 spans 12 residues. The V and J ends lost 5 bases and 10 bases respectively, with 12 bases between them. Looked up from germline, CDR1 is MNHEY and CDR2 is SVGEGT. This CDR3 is CASSAAPVPQHF. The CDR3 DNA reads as TGTGCCAGCAGTGCAGCTCCGGTCCCCCAGCATTTT.

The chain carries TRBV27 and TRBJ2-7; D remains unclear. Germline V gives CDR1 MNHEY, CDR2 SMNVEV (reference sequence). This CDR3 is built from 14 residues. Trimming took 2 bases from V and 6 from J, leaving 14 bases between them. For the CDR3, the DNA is TGTGCCAGCAGTTTAGGTGGCCTCGGTTCCGAGCAGTACTTC. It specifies CASSLGGLGSEQYF.

The DNA for the CDR3 is TGCAGTGCTCCCGGGACAGGGGGCTACGAGCAGTACTTC. It yields the protein CSAPGTGGYEQYF. The chain has TRBV20-1 and TRBJ2-7; 11 bases align to TRBD1. CDR1 is DFQATT and CDR2 is SNEGSKA in the germline V gene (reference sequence). With V trimmed by 5 bases and J by 3 bases, 3 bases remained unmatched. The CDR3 sequence is 13 residues long.

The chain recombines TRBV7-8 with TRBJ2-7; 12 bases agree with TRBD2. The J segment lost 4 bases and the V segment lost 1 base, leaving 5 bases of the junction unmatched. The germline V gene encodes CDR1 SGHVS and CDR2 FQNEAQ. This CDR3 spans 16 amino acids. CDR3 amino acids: CASSLELAGGYYEQYF. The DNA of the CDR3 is TGTGCCAGCAGCTTAGAACTAGCGGGGGGATATTACGAGCAGTACTTC.